The clone carrying this T cell receptor beta chain occurred many times. Its antigen is not identified. These data come from a study of T cells in Graves' hyperthyroidism and ophthalmopathy. Researchers barred patients who had uncontrolled infection, other autoimmune disease, pregnancy or lactation. Study conclusions and caveats: A model built on 13 V-J features separated ophthalmopathy from stable hyperthyroidism. Most thyroid clonotypes expanded above 0.001 were also detected in blood.

Amplification targeted TCR beta CDR3 regions from RNA transcripts. A set of HTBI primers served as the primers for a first-round RT-PCR of the TCR CDR3. TCRdb redid the calling of the multiplex PCR reads with MiXCR, one entry per CDR3 protein. The table includes a few hundred thousand distinct CDR3 sequences, roughly 15% detected once. The V end was cut by 7 bases, the J end by 8 bases, with 20 bases between. The CDR3 covers 13 residues. Germline values: CDR1 SQVTM, CDR2 ANQGSEA. The chain combines TRBV29-1 with TRBJ1-1; D is unclear. The TCR originated in a woman aged 25 to 45 with Graves' ophthalmopathy. The sample comprised blood. This CDR3 is CSGGIGVNREAFF. The CDR3 DNA is TGCAGCGGGGGTATCGGGGTGAACAGAGAAGCTTTCTTT. The entire variable domain, with the rest obtained from reference TRBV29-1 and TRBJ1-1, is as follows: SAVISQKPSRDICQRGTSLTIQCQVDSQVTMMFWYRQQPGQSLTLIATANQGSEATYESGFVIDKFPISRPNLTFSTLTVSNMSPEDSSIYLCSGGIGVNREAFFGQGTRLTVV.